These 22 T cell receptor beta chains were all obtained from the same sample, sequenced in a study of Ad26.COV2.S vaccination and SARS-CoV-2 variants. The treatment here: some 20 received Ad26.COV2.S at low or high dose, single or two shots; about 5 received placebo; per-sample allocation not given. Following the first vaccine or placebo injection, samples were taken on day 63. Clones were read by immunoSEQ multiplex PCR, and TCRdb kept only the in-frame ones, dropping some. There are 450,000 to 550,000 clones in the sample; nearly 90% occur only once, and over 1.5% lies in the top ten. Source: peripheral blood, taken in a trial of Ad26.COV2.S vaccine versus placebo. The source is a person aged 18-65 years who received the Ad26.COV2.S COVID-19 vaccine or a placebo.

The chain recombines TRBV4-1 with TRBJ1-3; TRBD1 agrees at 7 bases. Trimming cost V 2 bases and J 4 bases; bases outside gene matches: 5. This CDR3 contains 15 residues. Per germline, CDR1 MGHRA and CDR2 YSYEKL. The CDR3, as DNA: TGCGCCAGCAGCCAACCGACAGGGCTAGGAAACACCATATATTTT. As protein: CASSQPTGLGNTIYF.

V and J are TRBV2 and TRBJ1-2; D ambiguous. V was cut by 3 bases and J by 3 bases, with 11 bases left in between. Germline V lookup: CDR1 SNHLY, CDR2 FYNNEI. This CDR3 has 14 residues. For the CDR3, the DNA is TGTGCCAGCAGTGAGGCGGGAGCCCACTATGGCTACACCTTC. Its protein product is CASSEAGAHYGYTF. Supplemented by reference TRBV2 and TRBJ1-2, the full variable domain reads EPEVTQTPSHQVTQMGQEVILRCVPISNHLYFYWYRQILGQKVEFLVSFYNNEISEKSEIFDDQFSVERPDGSNFTLKIRSTKLEDSAMYFCASSEAGAHYGYTFGSGTRLTVV.

This clone was detected once. CDR3 in amino acids: CASSEVPTGNTIYF. The CDR3, as DNA: TGCGCCAGCAGCGAGGTGCCCACTGGAAACACCATATATTTT. This rearrangement joins TRBV5-1 to TRBJ1-3; the D is unclear. This CDR3 spans 14 amino acids. Germline CDR1 reads SGHRS; CDR2 reads YFSETQ. V dropped 4 bases and J dropped 2 bases, with 10 bases sitting between them.

The rearrangement uses TRBV15 and TRBJ1-2, with 8 bases that match TRBD1. The CDR3 contains 16 residues. CDR1 is LNHNV and CDR2 is YYDKDF in the germline V gene (reference sequence). V lost 2 bases, J lost 4 bases, and 9 bases stayed unmatched. In DNA form, the CDR3 reads TGTGCCACCAGCAGACAGGGGGCGACCTCAAGCTATGGCTACACCTTC. Amino acid sequence: CATSRQGATSSYGYTF.

This clone has just one count. The gene calls are TRBV28 and TRBJ1-2; TRBD1 aligns across 7 bases. CDR1 MDHEN and CDR2 SYDVKM come from the germline V gene. V trimming: 4 bases; J trimming: 2 bases; junction bases outside the gene matches: 7. This CDR3 is built from 15 residues. The CDR3 sequence is CASSSPWTGNYGYTF. The DNA of the CDR3 is TGTGCCAGCAGTTCCCCTTGGACAGGAAACTATGGCTACACCTTC.

The chain has TRBV6-5 and TRBJ1-2; the match to TRBD1 covers 7 bases. This CDR3 has 15 amino acids. V was pared by 5 bases and J by 0 bases, with 6 bases of the junction left unmatched. Looked up from germline, CDR1 is MNHEY and CDR2 is SVGAGI. CDR3: CASSPDRVSNYGYTF. CDR3 bases: TGTGCCAGCAGTCCCGACAGGGTTTCTAACTATGGCTACACCTTC.

The chain has TRBV7-9 and TRBJ1-1; D gene ambiguous. V dropped 2 bases and J dropped 8 bases, with 9 bases sitting between them. This CDR3 has 12 residues. Germline CDR1 SEHNR, CDR2 FQNEAQ (reference sequence). CDR3 loop: CASSLLNGEAFF. The CDR3 DNA reads TGTGCCAGCAGCTTATTAAACGGGGAAGCTTTCTTT. The full variable domain, completed using reference TRBV7-9 and TRBJ1-1, is DTGVSQNPRHKITKRGQNVTFRCDPISEHNRLYWYRQTLGQGPEFLTYFQNEAQLEKSRLLSDRFSAERPKGSFSTLEIQRTEQGDSAMYLCASSLLNGEAFFGQGTRLTVV.

About this clone itself: One end of the junction varies from germline; a read error may be responsible. The chain is built from TRBV14 and TRBJ2-2; D is possibly TRBD1 (6 bases). Looked up from germline, CDR1 is SGHDN and CDR2 is FVKESK. The CDR3 has 16 residues. The CDR3 nucleotides are TGTGCCGGCAGACCTACAGGGCTTATCAACACCGGGGAGCTGTTTTTT. Amino acids: CAGRPTGLINTGELFF.

The V and J genes are TRBV24-1 and TRBJ2-1; the D gene could be TRBD1 or TRBD2 (5 bases each). Germline V lookup: CDR1 KGHDR, CDR2 SFDVKD. This CDR3 region has 15 residues. V was pared by 4 bases and J by 3 bases, with 12 bases between. The CDR3 reads CATSDPSGHYNEQFF. CDR3 DNA sequence: TGTGCCACCAGTGACCCAAGCGGACACTACAATGAGCAGTTCTTC.

This chain links TRBV19 with TRBJ2-5; TRBD2 matches 11 bases. V was clipped by 2 bases and J by 2 bases; unmatched bases: 13. This CDR3 is built from 19 residues. Germline lookup yields CDR1 LNHDA and CDR2 SQIVND (reference sequence). The CDR3 DNA sequence: TGTGCCAGTAGTATACAACTAGCGGGGGCCCAACTGGAACAAGAGACCCAGTACTTC. Translating gives CASSIQLAGAQLEQETQYF.

The J gene is TRBJ2-5, the V gene TRBV7-2; TRBD2 is a possible D gene (7 bases). Germline CDR1 is SGHTA and CDR2 is FQGNSA. The CDR3 totals 14 residues. V was shortened by 6 bases and J by 4 bases, with 15 bases between the two germline ends. Written as DNA, the CDR3 is TGTGCCAGCAGAAGAGGGGGGGGCGGAGAGACCCAGTACTTC. Protein product: CASRRGGGGETQYF.

The DNA for the CDR3 is TGCGCCAGCAGCCAGGGACAGCTTAGCAATCAGCCCCAGCATTTT. Its translation is CASSQGQLSNQPQHF. The chain combines TRBV4-3 with TRBJ1-5; 7 nucleotides match TRBD1. This CDR3 is 15 amino acids long. Germline CDR1 LGHNA, CDR2 YSLEER. J was trimmed by 0 bases and V by 3 bases; bases with no gene match: 2.

This chain connects TRBV19 to TRBJ1-1; the match to TRBD1 covers 8 bases. The CDR3 has 14 amino acids. The J segment lost 1 base and the V segment lost 4 bases, leaving 2 bases of the junction unmatched. From germline, CDR1 is LNHDA and CDR2 SQIVND (reference sequence). The CDR3 sequence: CASSSRGPNTEAFF. CDR3 sequence (DNA): TGTGCCAGTAGTAGCAGGGGGCCGAACACTGAAGCTTTCTTT.

The genes are TRBV19 and TRBJ1-4; a possible D gene is TRBD1 (5 bases). There are 16 residues in the CDR3. The V end was cut by 3 bases, the J end by 7 bases, with 18 bases between. Germline V CDR1 and CDR2: LNHDA, SQIVND (reference sequence). In DNA, the CDR3 is TGTGCCAGTAGTATCCTCGGACAATCCACGCTTGAAAAACTGTTTTTT. It yields the protein CASSILGQSTLEKLFF.

The V call is TRBV2, the J call TRBJ2-1; 8 nucleotides align to TRBD1. V was pared by 4 bases and J by 5 bases, with 4 bases of the junction left unmatched. Germline CDR1 SNHLY, CDR2 FYNNEI. The CDR3 sequence is 14 residues long. The CDR3: CASSGGTGHNEQFF. The DNA of the CDR3 is TGTGCCAGCAGTGGCGGGACAGGTCACAATGAGCAGTTCTTC.

The J gene is TRBJ1-2, the V gene TRBV3-1 (or the pseudogene TRBV3-2); TRBD1 matches 7 bases. Germline CDR1 and CDR2: LGHDT and YNNKEL (reference sequence). V lost 1 base to trimming and J lost 8 bases; unmatched junction nucleotides: 7. The CDR3 sequence is 14 residues long. CDR3 bases: TGTGCCAGCAGCCAAGTGGAGACAGGGCGGGGCTACACCTTC. Amino acids: CASSQVETGRGYTF.

V usage is TRBV3-1 (or the pseudogene TRBV3-2) and J usage is TRBJ2-2; D unresolved. Germline-derived CDR1 and CDR2 are LGHDT and YNNKEL (reference sequence). V was cut by 5 bases and J by 6 bases, with 7 bases left in between. The CDR3 contains 12 residues. CDR3 bases: TGTGCCAGCAGCTTTCCGGCCGGGGAGCTGTTTTTT. It translates to CASSFPAGELFF.

The chain is built from TRBV10-1 and TRBJ2-5, with a weak D call TRBD1 (6 bases). This CDR3 region has 13 residues. Germline lookup yields CDR1 WNHNN and CDR2 SYGVQD (reference sequence). V was pared by 6 bases and J by 5 bases, with 13 bases between. The DNA for the CDR3 is TGCGCCAGCAGCGCACAGGGATACGAGACCCAGTACTTC. Protein product: CASSAQGYETQYF.

The rearrangement joins TRBV10-2 to TRBJ2-7, with D perhaps matching TRBD1 or TRBD2 (5 bases each). CDR1 and CDR2 from the germline V gene are WSHSY and SAAADI. Trimming shortened V by 2 bases and J by 3 bases, and 11 bases separated the two germline ends. The CDR3 length is 14 residues. Here the CDR3 DNA reads TGCGCCAGCAGTGAGGTTGATGGGGGCTACGAGCAGTACTTC. Amino acids: CASSEVDGGYEQYF.

The chain couples TRBV11-2 to TRBJ2-5, with D unresolved. The CDR3 is 12 residues long. CDR1 and CDR2 (germline): SGHAT, FQNNGV. Trimming left V 5 bases short and J 5 bases short, with 9 bases between. CDR3 DNA: TGTGCCAGCAGCCCGACGATGGAGACCCAGTACTTC. It is translated as CASSPTMETQYF.

The rearrangement links TRBV21-1 to TRBJ1-5; whether TRBD1, the table's D call, matches the DNA was not checked. TRBV21-1 is an annotated pseudogene. This CDR3 comprises 13 residues. The CDR3, as DNA: TGTGCCAGACTAAGAAGGGGGCGCCAGCCCCAGCATTTT. This translates into CARLRRGRQPQHF.

The chain couples TRBV29-1 to TRBJ2-7; 7 nucleotides agree with TRBD1. The CDR3 loop spans 16 amino acids. The J segment lost 5 bases and the V segment lost 7 bases, leaving 20 bases of the junction unmatched. Germline loops: CDR1 SQVTM, CDR2 ANQGSEA. The CDR3 DNA is TGCAGCGCCAAAACAACCTACAGGGGCAGAGGCCACGAGCAGTACTTC. Its translation: CSAKTTYRGRGHEQYF.